The text below deals with one T cell receptor beta chain. Original handling: Estimates of nucleated cell counts were drawn from the amplification of reference gene primers. Produced via immunoSEQ multiplex PCR; TCRdb's table is partial and in-frame only. The DNA was the basis for D and trimming; V, J and clone size are from that table. The table includes around 190,000 clones, more than 75% detected once. While infection was still active, Seattle patients were enrolled and then followed longitudinally. These data are taken from a study of blood T cell repertoires in COVID-19. The CDR3 runs to 13 residues. Germline V CDR1 and CDR2: DFQATT, SNEGSKA (reference sequence). The V gene lost 3 bases and the J gene lost 2 bases, with 10 bases spanning the gap.

The source is an older woman with COVID-19, enrolled during active disease. The sample consisted of peripheral blood. The gene calls are TRBV20-1 and TRBJ1-1; perhaps TRBD1 as D (5 bases). The DNA of the CDR3 is TGCAGTGCTAGTGGAGACAGAAACACTGAAGCTTTCTTT. This encodes CSASGDRNTEAFF.